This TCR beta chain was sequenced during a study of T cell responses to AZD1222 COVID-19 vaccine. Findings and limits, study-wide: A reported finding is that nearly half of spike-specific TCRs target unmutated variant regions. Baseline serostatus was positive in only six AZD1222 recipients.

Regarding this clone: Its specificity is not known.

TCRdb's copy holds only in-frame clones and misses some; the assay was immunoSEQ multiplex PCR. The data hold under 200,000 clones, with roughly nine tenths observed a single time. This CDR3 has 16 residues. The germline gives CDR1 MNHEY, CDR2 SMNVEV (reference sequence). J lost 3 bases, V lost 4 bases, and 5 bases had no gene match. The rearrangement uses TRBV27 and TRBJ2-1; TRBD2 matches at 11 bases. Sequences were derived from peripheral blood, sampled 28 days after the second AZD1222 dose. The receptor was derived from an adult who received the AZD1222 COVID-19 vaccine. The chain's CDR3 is CASSSRLAGSYNEQFF. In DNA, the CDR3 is TGTGCCAGCAGTTCCCGACTAGCGGGGAGCTACAATGAGCAGTTCTTC.